A selection of T cell receptor beta chains follows, all from one sample in a study of T cells after yellow fever vaccination. TCRdb processed the 5' RACE reads anew with MiXCR; each CDR3 protein has one entry. The sample shows some 390,000 distinct CDR3 sequences, roughly 20% of them seen only once. Sequences were derived from PBMCs, sampled before the yellow fever booster vaccination. The receptors here all came from a man younger than 35 who received the YFV17D yellow fever vaccine. The CDR3 runs from the conserved cysteine through the conserved F or W. A D gene is named only where the DNA matches it firmly. Where a row states a size, it is once, few, many or the class of an expanded clone; other rows omit it.

V gene	clone size	D gene	J gene	CDR3 protein	CDR3 DNA
TRBV4-1	few	TRBD1	TRBJ2-3	CASSQDDVGTVSSTDTQYF	TGCGCCAGCAGCCAAGATGACGTCGGGACAGTCTCTAGCACAGATACGCAGTATTTT
TRBV3-1	few	.	TRBJ2-3	CASSQDQREDTQYF	TGTGCCAGCAGCCAAGATCAGAGGGAGGATACGCAGTATTTT
TRBV4-1	few	TRBD1	TRBJ1-5	CASSQRTGVNQPQHF	TGCGCCAGCAGCCAGAGGACAGGGGTGAATCAGCCCCAGCATTTT
TRBV4-3	.	.	TRBJ1-1	CASSQTQGRAFF	TGCGCCAGCAGCCAGACCCAGGGAAGGGCTTTCTTT
TRBV7-2	many	.	TRBJ1-5	CASSLALAGLLGQPQHF	TGTGCCAGCAGCTTAGCGCTCGCAGGGCTCCTGGGCCAGCCCCAGCATTTT
TRBV15	.	.	TRBJ2-3	CATTVDSKADTQYF	TGTGCCACGACAGTCGACTCGAAAGCAGATACGCAGTATTTT
TRBV12-3/TRBV12-4	.	.	TRBJ2-2	CASSNTGTNTGELFF	TGTGCCAGCAGTAACACAGGGACGAACACCGGGGAGCTGTTTTTT
TRBV6-5	.	TRBD1	TRBJ2-1	CASSYRTGGYNEQFF	TGTGCCAGCAGTTACAGGACAGGGGGTTACAATGAGCAGTTCTTC
TRBV28	many	.	TRBJ1-2	CASSFGVDGYTF	TGTGCCAGCAGTTTTGGGGTAGACGGCTACACCTTC
TRBV9	.	TRBD1	TRBJ1-1	CASSARQGMNTEAFF	TGTGCCAGCAGCGCCCGACAGGGGATGAACACTGAAGCTTTCTTT
TRBV9	.	TRBD2	TRBJ2-7	CASSPSGTRFGHEQYF	TGTGCCAGCAGCCCCTCCGGGACTAGATTTGGTCACGAGCAGTACTTC
TRBV7-3	few	.	TRBJ1-1	CASSLQPGRTEAFF	TGTGCCAGCAGCTTACAGCCAGGGCGGACTGAAGCTTTCTTT
TRBV19	few	.	TRBJ2-3	CASSKGRWWDTQYF	TGTGCCAGTAGCAAGGGGAGATGGTGGGATACGCAGTATTTT
TRBV10-3	many	.	TRBJ2-3	CAISEQGRTDTQYF	TGTGCCATCAGTGAACAGGGAAGGACAGATACGCAGTATTTT
TRBV28	few	.	TRBJ1-1	CASSLSIYGGNREAFF	TGTGCCAGCAGTTTGAGTATATATGGGGGAAATCGTGAAGCTTTCTTT
TRBV14	.	TRBD1	TRBJ2-3	CASSQLQGDTQYF	TGTGCCAGCAGCCAGTTACAGGGGGATACGCAGTATTTT
TRBV5-1	.	.	TRBJ1-1	CASRRFVGYRALRTEAFF	TGCGCCAGCAGGCGATTTGTCGGGTATAGGGCACTTAGGACTGAAGCTTTCTTT
TRBV5-1	few	.	TRBJ2-3	CASYYRTDTQYF	TGCGCCAGCTACTACCGCACAGATACGCAGTATTTT
TRBV7-9	.	.	TRBJ2-1	CASSSLGRGAPDEQFF	TGTGCCAGCAGCTCCTTGGGTAGGGGGGCGCCGGATGAGCAGTTCTTC
TRBV18	.	.	TRBJ1-2	CASSPVKGTGEGYTF	TGTGCCAGCTCACCAGTTAAAGGGACCGGTGAAGGCTACACCTTC
TRBV5-1	few	TRBD2	TRBJ2-3	CASSIGLAGGDVQYF	TGCGCCAGCAGCATCGGACTAGCGGGGGGGGATGTGCAGTATTTT
TRBV12-3/TRBV12-4	few	TRBD2	TRBJ2-5	CASSLARLAGEETQYF	TGTGCCAGCAGTTTAGCCAGACTAGCGGGGGAAGAGACCCAGTACTTC
TRBV6-1	.	.	TRBJ2-3	CASIRDTGIDTQYF	TGTGCCAGCATAAGGGACACTGGGATAGATACGCAGTATTTT
TRBV18	few	TRBD1	TRBJ2-2	CASDRGRTGELFF	TGTGCCAGCGACAGGGGGCGCACCGGGGAGCTGTTTTTT
TRBV6-2/TRBV6-3	.	.	TRBJ2-2	CASSYYNTGELFF	TGTGCCAGCAGTTACTATAACACCGGGGAGCTGTTTTTT
TRBV20-1	.	.	TRBJ2-1	CSARDDPTEQFF	TGCAGTGCTAGAGATGATCCGACTGAGCAGTTCTTC
TRBV4-3	.	TRBD1	TRBJ2-6	CASSQDRQGYFSGANVLTF	TGCGCCAGCAGCCAAGATCGACAGGGGTACTTCTCTGGGGCCAACGTCCTGACTTTC
TRBV10-3	.	.	TRBJ2-7	CAISPDRLNGEQYF	TGTGCCATCAGCCCTGACCGTCTAAACGGCGAGCAGTACTTC
TRBV24-1	.	TRBD2	TRBJ2-5	CATSAGLAPETQYF	TGTGCCACCAGTGCGGGACTAGCCCCGGAGACCCAGTACTTC
TRBV29-1	.	.	TRBJ2-2	CSVTRQANTGELFF	TGCAGCGTTACCCGACAGGCTAACACCGGGGAGCTGTTTTTT
TRBV9	few	.	TRBJ2-3	CASSAINRASTDTQYF	TGTGCCAGCAGCGCGATAAACAGGGCTAGCACAGATACGCAGTATTTT
TRBV7-9	few	.	TRBJ2-3	CASSDRGKGTDTQYF	TGTGCCAGCAGCGATCGAGGCAAGGGGACGGATACGCAGTATTTT
TRBV7-6	.	TRBD1	TRBJ1-4	CASSLYSGQSNEKLFF	TGTGCCAGCAGCCTCTACTCGGGACAGTCTAATGAAAAACTGTTTTTT
TRBV20-1	.	TRBD1	TRBJ2-7	CSAKDPGTGTYEQYF	TGCAGTGCTAAGGACCCCGGGACAGGGACCTACGAGCAGTACTTC
TRBV15	few	TRBD1	TRBJ2-7	CATSMPGQAYEQYF	TGTGCCACCAGCATGCCGGGACAGGCCTACGAGCAGTACTTC
TRBV13	.	TRBD1	TRBJ1-2	CASSLGQGSSYGYTF	TGTGCCAGCAGCTTGGGACAGGGATCCAGCTATGGCTACACCTTC
TRBV7-2	.	.	TRBJ2-5	CASSPGVAETQYF	TGTGCCAGCAGTCCAGGGGTGGCAGAGACCCAGTACTTC
TRBV5-1	.	.	TRBJ2-7	CASSVGRLSSYEQYF	TGCGCCAGCAGCGTGGGACGTCTAAGCTCCTACGAGCAGTACTTC
TRBV7-9	once	.	TRBJ1-1	CASSLSGHWNTEAFF	TGTGCCAGCAGCTTGTCGGGACACTGGAACACTGAAGCTTTCTTT
TRBV9	few	.	TRBJ1-2	CASSVGPINYGYTF	TGTGCCAGCAGCGTAGGGCCGATTAACTATGGCTACACCTTC
TRBV9	few	.	TRBJ2-1	CASSVGGSGVNEQFF	TGTGCCAGCAGCGTAGGGGGGAGTGGAGTCAATGAGCAGTTCTTC